The TCR beta chain described here comes from a study of identical twins. The cDNA had a unique molecular identifier and a template-switch universal primer site. TCRdb itself ran the 5' RACE reads through MiXCR, one entry per CDR3 protein. Seen here are approximately 620,000 distinct CDR3 sequences, around 8.6% observed once, and the top ten hold approximately 0.89%. The study, taken as a whole, reports: A lower insertion count was a feature of abundant cord blood beta clonotypes, with no such feature in memory repertoires.

Remarks on this clonotype: Its specificity is not known.

This sample was also put to use in a study of yellow fever vaccine responses in identical twins. That source reports: Reportedly, twins showed a vaccine T cell response that looked partly convergent and partly personalized.

The sample comprised PBMCs. The clonotype originates from a woman younger than 30 in good health.

In DNA form, the CDR3 reads TGTGCCAGCAGTGCTAGTAACACCATATATTTT. It encodes CASSASNTIYF. The V gene is TRBV2, the J gene TRBJ1-3, with unresolved D. V was pared by 4 bases and J by 7 bases, with 5 bases between. The CDR3 spans 11 residues. Germline V gives CDR1 SNHLY, CDR2 FYNNEI.